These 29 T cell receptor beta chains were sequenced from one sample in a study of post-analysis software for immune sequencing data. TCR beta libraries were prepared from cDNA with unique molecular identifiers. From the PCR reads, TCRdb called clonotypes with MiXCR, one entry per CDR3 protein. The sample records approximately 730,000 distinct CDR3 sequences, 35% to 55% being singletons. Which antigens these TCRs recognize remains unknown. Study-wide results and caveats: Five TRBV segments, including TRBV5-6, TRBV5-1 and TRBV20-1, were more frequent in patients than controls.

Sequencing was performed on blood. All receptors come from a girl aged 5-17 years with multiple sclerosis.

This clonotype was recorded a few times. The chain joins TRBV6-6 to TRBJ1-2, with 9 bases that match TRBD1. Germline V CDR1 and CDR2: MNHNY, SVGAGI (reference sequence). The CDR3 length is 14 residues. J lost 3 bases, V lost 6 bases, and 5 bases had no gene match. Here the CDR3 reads CASRLGQGDYGYTF. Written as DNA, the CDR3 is TGTGCCAGCAGACTGGGACAGGGAGACTATGGCTACACCTTC.

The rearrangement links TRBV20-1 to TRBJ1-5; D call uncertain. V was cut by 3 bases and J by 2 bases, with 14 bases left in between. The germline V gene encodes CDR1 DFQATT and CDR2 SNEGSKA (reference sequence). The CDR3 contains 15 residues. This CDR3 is CSASRGTEGNQPQHF. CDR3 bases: TGCAGTGCTAGTCGAGGCACTGAAGGCAATCAGCCCCAGCATTTT.

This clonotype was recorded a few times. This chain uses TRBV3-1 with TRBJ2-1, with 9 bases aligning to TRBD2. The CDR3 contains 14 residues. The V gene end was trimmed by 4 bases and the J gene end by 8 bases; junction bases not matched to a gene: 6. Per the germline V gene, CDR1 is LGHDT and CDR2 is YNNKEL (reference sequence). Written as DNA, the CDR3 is TGTGCCAGCAGCCTCAATAGCGGGAGATATGAGCAGTTCTTC. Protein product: CASSLNSGRYEQFF.

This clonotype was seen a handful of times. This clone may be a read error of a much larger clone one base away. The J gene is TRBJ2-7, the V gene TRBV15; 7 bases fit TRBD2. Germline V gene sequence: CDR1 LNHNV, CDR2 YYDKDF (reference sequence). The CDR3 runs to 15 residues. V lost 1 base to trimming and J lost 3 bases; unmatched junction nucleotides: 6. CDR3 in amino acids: CATSRAGAGCYEQYF. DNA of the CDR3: TGTGCCACCAGCAGAGCCGGAGCGGGGTGCTACGAGCAGTACTTC.

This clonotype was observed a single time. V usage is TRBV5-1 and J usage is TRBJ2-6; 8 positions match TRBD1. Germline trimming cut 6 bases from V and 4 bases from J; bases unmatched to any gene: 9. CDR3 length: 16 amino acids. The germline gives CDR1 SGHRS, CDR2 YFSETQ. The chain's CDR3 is CASNSRQGSGANVLTF. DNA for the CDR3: TGCGCCAGCAACTCTAGACAGGGGTCCGGGGCCAACGTCCTGACTTTC.

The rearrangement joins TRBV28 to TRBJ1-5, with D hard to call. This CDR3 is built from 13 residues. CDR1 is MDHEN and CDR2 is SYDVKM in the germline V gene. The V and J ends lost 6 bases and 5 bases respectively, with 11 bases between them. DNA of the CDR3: TGTGCCAGCAGACCCGACCGTCATCAGCCCCAGCATTTT. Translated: CASRPDRHQPQHF. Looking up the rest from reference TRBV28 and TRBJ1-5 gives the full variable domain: DVKVTQSSRYLVKRTGEKVFLECVQDMDHENMFWYRQDPGLGLRLIYFSYDVKMKEKGDIPEGYSVSREKKERFSLILESASTNQTSMYLCASRPDRHQPQHFGDGTRLSIL.

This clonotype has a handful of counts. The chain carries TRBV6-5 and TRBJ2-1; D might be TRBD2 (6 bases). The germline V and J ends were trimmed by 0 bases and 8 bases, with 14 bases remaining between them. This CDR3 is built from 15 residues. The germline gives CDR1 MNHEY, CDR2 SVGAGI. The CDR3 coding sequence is TGTGCCAGCAGTTACTCGCGGGGCCAAGAGTATGAGCAGTTCTTC. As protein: CASSYSRGQEYEQFF.

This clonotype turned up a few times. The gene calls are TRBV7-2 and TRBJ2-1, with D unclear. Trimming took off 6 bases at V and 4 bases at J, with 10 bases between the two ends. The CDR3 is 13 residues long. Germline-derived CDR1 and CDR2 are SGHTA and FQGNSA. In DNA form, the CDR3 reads TGTGCCAGCAGTTTTCGGCTATACAATGAGCAGTTCTTC. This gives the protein CASSFRLYNEQFF.

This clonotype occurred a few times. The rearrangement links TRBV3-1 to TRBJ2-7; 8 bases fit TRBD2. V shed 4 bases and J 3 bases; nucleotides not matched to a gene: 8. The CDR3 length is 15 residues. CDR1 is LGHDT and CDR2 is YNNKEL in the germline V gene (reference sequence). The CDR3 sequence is CASSPMAGGLYEQYF. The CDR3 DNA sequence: TGTGCCAGCAGCCCCATGGCGGGAGGACTCTACGAGCAGTACTTC.

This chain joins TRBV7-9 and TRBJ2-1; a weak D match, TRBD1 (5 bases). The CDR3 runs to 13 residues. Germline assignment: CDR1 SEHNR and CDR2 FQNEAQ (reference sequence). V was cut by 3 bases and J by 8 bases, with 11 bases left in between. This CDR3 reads CASSLGHGDEQFF. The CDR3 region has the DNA TGTGCCAGCAGCTTGGGGCATGGTGATGAGCAGTTCTTC. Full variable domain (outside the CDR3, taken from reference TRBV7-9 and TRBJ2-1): DTGVSQNPRHKITKRGQNVTFRCDPISEHNRLYWYRQTLGQGPEFLTYFQNEAQLEKSRLLSDRFSAERPKGSFSTLEIQRTEQGDSAMYLCASSLGHGDEQFFGPGTRLTVL.

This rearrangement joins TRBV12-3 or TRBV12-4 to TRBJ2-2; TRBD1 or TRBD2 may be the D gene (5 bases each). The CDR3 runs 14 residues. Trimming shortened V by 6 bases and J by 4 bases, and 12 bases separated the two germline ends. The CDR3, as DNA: TGTGCCAGCAGGGGGGACCCGGGCACCGGGGAGCTGTTTTTT. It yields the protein CASRGDPGTGELFF.

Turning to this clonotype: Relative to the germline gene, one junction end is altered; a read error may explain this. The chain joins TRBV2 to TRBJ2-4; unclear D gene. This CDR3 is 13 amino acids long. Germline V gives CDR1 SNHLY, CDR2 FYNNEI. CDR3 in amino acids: CVSMTGPKNIQYF. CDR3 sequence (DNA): TGTGTCAGCATGACTGGACCCAAAAACATTCAGTACTTC.

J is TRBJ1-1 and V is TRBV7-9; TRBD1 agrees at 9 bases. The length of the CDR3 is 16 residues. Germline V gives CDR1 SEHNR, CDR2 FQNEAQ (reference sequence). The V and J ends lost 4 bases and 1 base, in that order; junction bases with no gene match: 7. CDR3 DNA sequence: TGTGCCAGCAGCTCCTCGGGGACAGGGAGGAACACTGAAGCTTTCTTT. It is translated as CASSSSGTGRNTEAFF.

The CDR3 region is CASSLNRGSHGYTF. In nucleotides, the CDR3 is TGTGCCAGCAGTTTAAACAGGGGGTCTCATGGCTACACCTTC. The V and J genes are TRBV12-3 or TRBV12-4 and TRBJ1-2, with 8 bases identical to TRBD1. Unmatched junction bases numbered 5, after V lost 2 bases and J lost 6 bases. This CDR3 has 14 residues.

The CDR3 DNA sequence: TGTGCCAGCAGTTGGGGACAGGGGTATGGCTACACCTTC. This translates into CASSWGQGYGYTF. The rearrangement links TRBV12-3 or TRBV12-4 to TRBJ1-2; 10 bases are a match to TRBD1. This CDR3 has 13 amino acids. V gave up 4 bases and J gave up 5 bases; unmatched junction bases: 1.

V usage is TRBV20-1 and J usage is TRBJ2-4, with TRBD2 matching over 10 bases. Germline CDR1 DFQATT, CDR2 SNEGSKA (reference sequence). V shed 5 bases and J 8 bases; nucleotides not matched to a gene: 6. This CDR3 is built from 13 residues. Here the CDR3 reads CSAHLAGVDIQYF. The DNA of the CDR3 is TGCAGTGCTCATCTAGCGGGAGTGGACATTCAGTACTTC.

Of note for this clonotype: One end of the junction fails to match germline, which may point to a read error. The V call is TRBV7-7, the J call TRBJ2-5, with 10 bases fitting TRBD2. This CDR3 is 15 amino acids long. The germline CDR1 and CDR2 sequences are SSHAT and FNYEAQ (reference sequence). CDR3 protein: CASSLGTSEQETQYF. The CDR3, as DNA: TGTGCTAGCAGCTTGGGGACTAGCGAACAAGAGACCCAGTACTTC.

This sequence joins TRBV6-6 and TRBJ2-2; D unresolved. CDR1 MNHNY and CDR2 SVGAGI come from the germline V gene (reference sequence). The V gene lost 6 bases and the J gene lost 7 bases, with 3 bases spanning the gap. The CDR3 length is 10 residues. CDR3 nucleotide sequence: TGTGCCAGCAGGAGCGGGGAGCTGTTTTTT. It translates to CASRSGELFF.

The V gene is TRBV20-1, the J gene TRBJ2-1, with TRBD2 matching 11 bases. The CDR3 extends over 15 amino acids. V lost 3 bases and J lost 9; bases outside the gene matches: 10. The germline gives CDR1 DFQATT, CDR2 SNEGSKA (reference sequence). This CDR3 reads CSASGRTSGYGEQFF. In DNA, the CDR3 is TGCAGTGCTAGTGGAAGGACTAGCGGGTACGGTGAGCAGTTCTTC.

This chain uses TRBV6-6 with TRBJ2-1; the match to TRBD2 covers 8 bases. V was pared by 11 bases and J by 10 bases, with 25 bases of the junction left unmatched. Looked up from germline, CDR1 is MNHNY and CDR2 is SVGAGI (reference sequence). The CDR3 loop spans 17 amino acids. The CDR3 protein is CAATGLVRVWGVSEQFF. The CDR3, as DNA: TGTGCCGCAACGGGACTAGTAAGGGTATGGGGTGTCTCCGAGCAGTTCTTC.

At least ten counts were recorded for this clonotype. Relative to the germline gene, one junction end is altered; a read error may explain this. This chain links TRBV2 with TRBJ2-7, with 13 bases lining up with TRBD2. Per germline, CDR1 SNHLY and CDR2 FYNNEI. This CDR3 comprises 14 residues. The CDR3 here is CASSEGLAGYEQYF. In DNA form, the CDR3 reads TGCGCCAGCAGTGAGGGACTAGCGGGATACGAGCAGTACTTC.

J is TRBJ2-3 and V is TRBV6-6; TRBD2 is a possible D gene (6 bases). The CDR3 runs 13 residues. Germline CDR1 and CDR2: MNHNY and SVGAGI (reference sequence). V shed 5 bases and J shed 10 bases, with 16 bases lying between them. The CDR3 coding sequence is TGTGCCAGCAGTCCCCCGGGAGCCCGATCGCAGTATTTT. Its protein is CASSPPGARSQYF.

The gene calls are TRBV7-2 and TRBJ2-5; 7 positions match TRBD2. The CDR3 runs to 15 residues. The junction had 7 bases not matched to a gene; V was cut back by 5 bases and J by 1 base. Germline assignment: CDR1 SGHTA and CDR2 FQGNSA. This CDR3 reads CASSPPGGIQETQYF. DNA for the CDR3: TGTGCCAGCAGCCCCCCCGGGGGGATCCAAGAGACCCAGTACTTC.

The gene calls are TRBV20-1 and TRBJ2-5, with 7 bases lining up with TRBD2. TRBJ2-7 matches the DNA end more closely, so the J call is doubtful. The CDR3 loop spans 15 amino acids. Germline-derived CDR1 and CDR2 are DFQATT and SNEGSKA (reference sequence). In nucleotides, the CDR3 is TGCAGTGCTAGATCCTCAGGGAGGGTGAGCTACGAGCAGTACTTC. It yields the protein CSARSSGRVSYEQYF.

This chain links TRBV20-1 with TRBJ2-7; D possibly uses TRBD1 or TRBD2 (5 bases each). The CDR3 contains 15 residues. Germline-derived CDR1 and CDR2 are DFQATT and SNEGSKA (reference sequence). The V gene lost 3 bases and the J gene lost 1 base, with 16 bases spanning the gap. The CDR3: CSASSVMGESYEQYF. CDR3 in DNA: TGCAGTGCTAGTTCAGTCATGGGGGAGTCCTACGAGCAGTACTTC.

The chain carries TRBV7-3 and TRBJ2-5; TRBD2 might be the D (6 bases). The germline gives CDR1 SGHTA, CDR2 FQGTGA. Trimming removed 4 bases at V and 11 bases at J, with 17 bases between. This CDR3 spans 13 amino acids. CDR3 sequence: CASSSDYHNEQYF. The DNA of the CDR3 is TGTGCCAGCAGCTCGGACTACCACAATGAGCAGTACTTC.

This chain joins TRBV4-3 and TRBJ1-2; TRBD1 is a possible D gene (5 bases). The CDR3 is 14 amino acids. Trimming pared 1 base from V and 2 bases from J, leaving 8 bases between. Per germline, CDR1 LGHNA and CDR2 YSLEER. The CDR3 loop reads CASSQAGTNYGYTF. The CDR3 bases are TGCGCCAGCAGCCAAGCAGGGACCAACTATGGCTACACCTTC.

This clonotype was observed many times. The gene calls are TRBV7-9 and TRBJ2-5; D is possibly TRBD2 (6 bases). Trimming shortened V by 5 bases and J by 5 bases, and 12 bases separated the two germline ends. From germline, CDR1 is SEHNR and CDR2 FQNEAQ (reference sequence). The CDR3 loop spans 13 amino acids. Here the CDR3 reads CASSPGRRETQYF. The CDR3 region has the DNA TGTGCCAGCAGCCCTGGGAGGAGGGAGACCCAGTACTTC.

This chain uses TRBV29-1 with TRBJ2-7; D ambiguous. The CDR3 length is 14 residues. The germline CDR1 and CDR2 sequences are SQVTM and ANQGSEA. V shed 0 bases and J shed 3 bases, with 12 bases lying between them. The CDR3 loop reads CSVEENGGSYEQYF. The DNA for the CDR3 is TGCAGCGTTGAAGAAAATGGCGGAAGCTACGAGCAGTACTTC.